This T cell receptor beta chain was identified in a study of beta chain features in type 1 diabetes. Since all of the isolated RNA was reverse transcribed, expressed TCRB transcripts were what got sequenced. This table comes from immunoSEQ multiplex PCR, and its TCRdb copy is limited to in-frame clones, with some not included. This table has over 100,000 clones, 40% appearing once. Whole-study results and caveats: High-TCR-expressing cells could be over-represented by cDNA sequencing.

This clone has just a few counts. As yet, its antigen is unknown. V lost 2 bases to trimming and J lost 2 bases; unmatched junction nucleotides: 4. CDR1 is SGHRS and CDR2 is YFSETQ in the germline V gene. The CDR3 totals 15 residues. This chain uses TRBV5-1 with TRBJ2-7; 10 bases fit TRBD2. The TCR sequence derives from a young woman in good health. What was sequenced was stem cell memory CD4+ T cells from blood. CDR3 nucleotide sequence: TGCGCCAGCAGCTTAGGGACTAGCGACACCTACGAGCAGTACTTC. This sequence encodes CASSLGTSDTYEQYF. Supplemented by reference TRBV5-1 and TRBJ2-7, the full variable domain reads KAGVTQTPRYLIKTRGQQVTLSCSPISGHRSVSWYQQTPGQGLQFLFEYFSETQRNKGNFPGRFSGRQFSNSRSEMNVSTLELGDSALYLCASSLGTSDTYEQYFGPGTRLTVT.